Here is one T cell receptor (beta chain) with its context. Its target is unknown. Method: immunoSEQ multiplex PCR; TCRdb's copy keeps in-frame clones and lacks some. The table shows roughly 20,000 clones, with 80% to 85% occurring only once. Trimming at V came to 0 bases and at J to 7 bases, leaving 8 bases not matched to a gene. This CDR3 is 17 amino acids long. Germline V lookup: CDR1 SGHTA, CDR2 FQGTGA. Excluded were patients having autoimmune disease history or systemic immunosuppression. This sample was included in a study of OX40 agonist ivuxolimab in advanced cancers. Study-level background: Patients got intravenous ivuxolimab at 0.01 to 10 mg/kg every 2 weeks. General study findings and limits: Dose levels from 0.1 to 3.0 mg/kg saw CD4+ and CD8+ blood T cells expand clonally by week 6. Researchers report that CD8+ T cells had, on average, more expanded clones than CD4+.

The clonotype originates from an adult with an advanced solid tumor such as melanoma, head and neck, liver or kidney cancer. The material was CD4+ or CD8+ T cells sorted from blood, obtained in a trial of the OX40 agonist ivuxolimab. The rearrangement links TRBV7-3 to TRBJ2-3, with TRBD2 identical over 12 bases. The CDR3 reads CASSLTGLAGGQNTQYF. CDR3 in DNA: TGTGCCAGCAGCTTAACAGGGCTAGCGGGAGGGCAAAATACGCAGTATTTT.